The present T cell receptor beta chain was sequenced within a study of beta chain features in type 1 diabetes. General study findings and limits: VDJ junctions from type 1 diabetes patients carried fewer insertions and larger deletions.

Reverse transcribing all isolated RNA meant expressed TCRB transcripts were sequenced. Produced via immunoSEQ multiplex PCR; TCRdb's table is partial and in-frame only. Of 200,000 to 250,000 clones in the sample, 11% were seen once. Between the trimmed V and J ends, which lost 7 bases and 4 bases, there was a span of 17 bases. The CDR3 consists of 16 residues. Germline CDR1 KGHSY, CDR2 FQNENV. This clone was found a few times. What it recognizes is unknown. Sequenced sample: central memory CD4+ T cells from blood. This TCR derives from a man aged 18 to 30 in good health. This rearrangement joins TRBV16 to TRBJ2-6, with D perhaps matching TRBD1 (6 bases). Here the CDR3 reads CASTNYRDPGANVLTF. The CDR3 DNA follows: TGTGCCAGCACCAATTACAGGGATCCAGGGGCCAACGTCCTGACTTTC. Complete variable domain (other parts from reference TRBV16 and TRBJ2-6): GEEVAQTPKHLVRGEGQKAKLYCAPIKGHSYVFWYQQVLKNEFKFLISFQNENVFDETGMPKERFSAKCLPNSPCSLEIQATKLEDSAVYFCASTNYRDPGANVLTFGAGSRLTVL.